This T cell receptor (beta chain) was sequenced during a study of molecular identifiers for immune sequencing clone quantification. This CDR3 is built from 13 residues. Germline loops: CDR1 SQVTM, CDR2 ANQGSEA. V shed 6 bases and J shed 1 base, with 12 bases lying between them. MiXCR, applied by TCRdb to the PCR reads, yields one record per CDR3 protein. This table holds around 89,000 distinct CDR3 sequences, around a fifth found once. At least ten counts were recorded for this clonotype. The chain is built from TRBV29-1 and TRBJ1-1, with a tentative D call TRBD1 (6 bases). The sequence was obtained from a human donor in good health. Some libraries in this study had Jurkat cell RNA spiked in. The specimen sequenced was naive CD8+ T cells from blood, with Jurkat cell RNA spiked in. Subset given: FACS-sorted CD8+CD4-CCR7+CD45RA+ naive T cells. The CDR3 sequence: CSVRLTGNTEAFF. The CDR3 DNA sequence: TGCAGCGTAAGACTGACAGGGAACACTGAAGCTTTCTTT.